Listed below are T cell receptor beta chains from one sample, sequenced in a study of blood T cells in healthy people across ages. TCRdb passed the 5' RACE reads through MiXCR, listing each CDR3 protein once. This sample yields 2 million or so distinct CDR3 sequences, of which less than 50% are seen a single time; around 2.1% belongs to the top ten. Sequenced material: blood. These TCRs come from a middle-aged woman in good health. Each CDR3 is given with its conserved first and last residue. A D gene is named only where the DNA matches it firmly. Clone size is stated in some rows and not others, as once, few, many or a class when expanded.

clone size	V gene	J gene	D gene	CDR3 protein	CDR3 DNA
-	TRBV21-1	TRBJ2-5	-	CASSKGDRGRQETQYF	TGTGCCAGCAGCAAAGGGGACAGGGGGCGGCAAGAGACCCAGTACTTC
-	TRBV7-2	TRBJ1-2	TRBD1	CASSRDRARGGYTF	TGTGCCAGCAGCCGGGACAGGGCAAGAGGCGGCTACACCTTC
-	TRBV7-7	TRBJ2-7	TRBD2	CASSPGEGIAGGNQYF	TGTGCTAGCAGCCCCGGTGAGGGAATTGCGGGGGGGAACCAGTACTTC
-	TRBV6-4	TRBJ2-1	-	CASSTNRDSEQFF	TGTGCCAGCAGTACCAACCGGGACTCTGAGCAGTTCTTC
-	TRBV7-6	TRBJ1-2	-	CATASLHYGYTF	TGTGCCACAGCCTCCTTGCACTATGGCTACACCTTC
-	TRBV28	TRBJ1-2	TRBD1	CANGTGRAWGYGYTF	TGTGCCAACGGGACAGGGCGTGCCTGGGGATATGGCTACACCTTC
-	TRBV12-3/TRBV12-4	TRBJ1-2	TRBD1	CASRHRGDGYGYTF	TGTGCCAGCAGACACAGGGGGGATGGCTATGGCTACACCTTC
once	TRBV27	TRBJ2-4	-	CASSSGPPMGKNIQYF	TGTGCCAGCAGTTCCGGACCTCCGATGGGCAAAAACATTCAGTACTTC
-	TRBV7-6	TRBJ2-5	TRBD1	CASNSRATGPETQYF	TGTGCCAGCAACTCAAGGGCGACAGGGCCAGAGACCCAGTACTTC
-	TRBV27	TRBJ2-1	TRBD1	CASGDRAYEQFF	TGTGCCAGCGGGGACAGGGCTTATGAGCAGTTCTTC
-	TRBV12-3/TRBV12-4	TRBJ2-1	TRBD2	CASSLSGGLDEQFF	TGTGCCAGCAGTTTGAGCGGGGGGTTGGATGAGCAGTTCTTC
few	TRBV27	TRBJ2-1	-	CASRTGADNEQFF	TGTGCCAGCAGGACGGGGGCTGACAATGAGCAGTTCTTC
-	TRBV9	TRBJ2-1	TRBD2	CASSPLAGGLLEQFF	TGTGCCAGCAGCCCGCTAGCGGGGGGGCTCCTTGAGCAGTTCTTC
-	TRBV20-1	TRBJ2-5	-	CSATRGKQETQYF	TGCAGTGCTACCCGGGGAAAGCAAGAGACCCAGTACTTC
-	TRBV25-1	TRBJ1-5	-	CASSESQLGQPQHF	TGTGCCAGCAGTGAATCCCAACTGGGGCAGCCCCAGCATTTT
few	TRBV27	TRBJ1-2	-	CASRFLDKNYGYTF	TGTGCCAGCAGATTCCTAGACAAGAACTATGGCTACACCTTC
-	TRBV4-2	TRBJ2-1	TRBD1	CASSQEGQGKDEQFF	TGTGCCAGCAGCCAAGAAGGACAGGGTAAGGATGAGCAGTTCTTC
few	TRBV6-5	TRBJ2-7	-	CASSYGELSSYEQYF	TGTGCCAGCAGTTACGGAGAACTAAGCTCCTACGAGCAGTACTTC
-	TRBV7-2	TRBJ2-5	-	CASSLARPGGETQYF	TGTGCCAGCAGCTTAGCGCGGCCCGGTGGGGAGACCCAGTACTTC
-	TRBV15	TRBJ2-5	TRBD1	CATSSPLGTVEETQYF	TGTGCCACCAGCAGCCCCCTGGGGACAGTAGAAGAGACCCAGTACTTC
-	TRBV27	TRBJ1-2	TRBD1	CARSFFPPGRDRDYGYTF	TGTGCCAGGAGTTTCTTCCCACCAGGCCGGGACAGAGACTATGGCTACACCTTC
-	TRBV28	TRBJ2-1	-	CASSLENPGNEQFF	TGTGCCAGCAGTTTGGAAAACCCGGGCAATGAGCAGTTCTTC
once	TRBV20-1	TRBJ1-5	TRBD1	CSAPSRSGGYGSSNQPQHF	TGCAGTGCCCCAAGTCGCTCAGGGGGCTATGGTAGTAGCAATCAGCCCCAGCATTTT
-	TRBV9	TRBJ1-6	-	CASSAIANSPLHF	TGTGCCAGCAGCGCGATAGCGAATTCACCCCTCCACTTT
few	TRBV7-2	TRBJ2-5	TRBD2	CASSRVGAGVQETQYF	TGTGCCAGCAGCCGAGTCGGAGCGGGGGTACAAGAGACCCAGTACTTC
once	TRBV6-5	TRBJ1-1	-	CASSPMVSGAEAFF	TGTGCCAGCAGCCCGATGGTTTCGGGAGCTGAAGCTTTCTTT
-	TRBV6-1	TRBJ1-2	-	CVSSDGGRTNYGYTF	TGTGTCAGCAGTGATGGAGGACGGACTAACTATGGCTACACCTTC
-	TRBV4-1	TRBJ2-3	-	CASTTGDTSTDTQYF	TGCGCCAGCACCACGGGTGATACCAGCACAGATACGCAGTATTTT
-	TRBV5-6	TRBJ2-2	-	CASSPVGFGELFF	TGTGCCAGCAGCCCGGTAGGGTTCGGGGAGCTGTTTTTT
few	TRBV20-1	TRBJ1-1	TRBD1	CSARQGDTEAFF	TGCAGTGCTAGACAGGGGGACACTGAAGCTTTCTTT
-	TRBV4-3	TRBJ2-7	-	CASSQDLVGAGAGQYF	TGCGCCAGCAGCCAGGATCTGGTCGGCGCAGGTGCGGGGCAGTACTTC
-	TRBV13	TRBJ2-5	TRBD2	CASSSQRGDQYF	TGTGCCAGCAGCTCACAGCGGGGGGACCAGTACTTC
many	TRBV5-1	TRBJ1-1	-	CASSLGPGNTEAFF	TGTGCCAGCAGCTTAGGTCCGGGTAACACTGAAGCTTTCTTT
once	TRBV5-1	TRBJ2-5	TRBD1	CASSLGTGEIKTQYF	TGCGCCAGCAGCTTGGGGACAGGGGAGATAAAGACCCAGTACTTC
-	TRBV24-1	TRBJ2-5	TRBD2	CATSDLQRGGETQYF	TGTGCCACCAGTGATTTGCAGCGGGGGGGAGAGACCCAGTACTTC
-	TRBV13	TRBJ2-3	-	CASSSSRVTDTQYF	TGTGCCAGCAGCTCAAGCCGGGTCACAGATACGCAGTATTTT
-	TRBV7-2	TRBJ2-1	TRBD1	CASSSRQGRSYNEQFF	TGTGCCAGCAGCTCCCGACAGGGGCGGTCCTACAATGAGCAGTTCTTC
-	TRBV11-2	TRBJ2-7	-	CASSEAWGAGTSYEQYF	TGTGCCAGCAGCGAAGCGTGGGGGGCAGGGACTTCCTACGAGCAGTACTTC
-	TRBV6-5	TRBJ2-7	TRBD1	CASKITGDNEQYF	TGTGCCAGCAAGATTACAGGGGACAACGAGCAGTACTTC
-	TRBV7-2	TRBJ1-1	-	CASSSLAAGTLNTEAFF	TGTGCCAGCAGCTCCCTAGCGGCAGGGACTTTGAACACTGAAGCTTTCTTT
-	TRBV15	TRBJ1-2	-	CATSRLGGATPYGYTF	TGTGCCACCAGCAGGCTTGGGGGGGCCACACCGTATGGCTACACCTTC
few	TRBV5-1	TRBJ2-7	-	CASSMEGPNFGQYF	TGCGCCAGCAGCATGGAAGGACCCAATTTTGGGCAGTACTTC
-	TRBV18	TRBJ1-1	-	CASSRRRDTEAFF	TGTGCCAGCTCACGCAGGAGGGACACTGAAGCTTTCTTT
-	TRBV20-1	TRBJ2-7	-	CSAGSREQYF	TGCAGTGCTGGATCCCGTGAGCAGTACTTC
few	TRBV12-3/TRBV12-4	TRBJ2-1	TRBD1	CASTRPGQGYNEQFF	TGTGCCAGCACCCGCCCGGGACAGGGATACAATGAGCAGTTCTTC
-	TRBV24-1	TRBJ2-6	-	CATSDPRGSGADVLTF	TGTGCCACCAGTGACCCCCGGGGATCAGGGGCCGACGTCCTGACTTTC
-	TRBV14	TRBJ2-7	TRBD2	CASSHPAGTSSYEQYF	TGTGCCAGCAGCCACCCCGCCGGGACTAGCAGCTACGAGCAGTACTTC
-	TRBV10-3	TRBJ2-7	-	CAISDRDYEQYF	TGTGCCATCAGTGACAGGGACTACGAGCAGTACTTC
-	TRBV6-2/TRBV6-3	TRBJ2-3	TRBD2	CASSQYDRKGLAVTDTQYF	TGTGCCAGCAGTCAATACGATAGAAAGGGACTAGCGGTAACAGATACGCAGTATTTT
few	TRBV27	TRBJ1-2	-	CASSPPPHTIYTF	TGTGCCAGCAGTCCCCCCCCACACACGATCTACACCTTC
-	TRBV20-1	TRBJ2-3	-	CSVMESDTQYF	TGCAGTGTGATGGAGTCAGATACGCAGTATTTT
-	TRBV7-9	TRBJ2-1	TRBD1	CASSDPTRDSSYEQFF	TGTGCCAGCAGTGACCCAACCCGGGACAGCAGCTATGAGCAGTTCTTC
once	TRBV6-2/TRBV6-3	TRBJ2-1	-	CASSSKRARYNEQFF	TGTGCCAGCAGTAGTAAACGAGCTCGGTACAATGAGCAGTTCTTC
-	TRBV28	TRBJ2-7	-	CASSVESVLYEQYF	TGTGCCAGCAGTGTAGAATCAGTCCTGTACGAGCAGTACTTC
-	TRBV5-1	TRBJ2-1	-	CASSLSEGDEQFF	TGCGCCAGCAGCCTCTCAGAGGGCGATGAGCAGTTCTTC
many	TRBV4-1	TRBJ2-5	TRBD1	CASSQGQGKTQYF	TGCGCCAGCAGCCAAGGACAGGGGAAGACCCAGTACTTC